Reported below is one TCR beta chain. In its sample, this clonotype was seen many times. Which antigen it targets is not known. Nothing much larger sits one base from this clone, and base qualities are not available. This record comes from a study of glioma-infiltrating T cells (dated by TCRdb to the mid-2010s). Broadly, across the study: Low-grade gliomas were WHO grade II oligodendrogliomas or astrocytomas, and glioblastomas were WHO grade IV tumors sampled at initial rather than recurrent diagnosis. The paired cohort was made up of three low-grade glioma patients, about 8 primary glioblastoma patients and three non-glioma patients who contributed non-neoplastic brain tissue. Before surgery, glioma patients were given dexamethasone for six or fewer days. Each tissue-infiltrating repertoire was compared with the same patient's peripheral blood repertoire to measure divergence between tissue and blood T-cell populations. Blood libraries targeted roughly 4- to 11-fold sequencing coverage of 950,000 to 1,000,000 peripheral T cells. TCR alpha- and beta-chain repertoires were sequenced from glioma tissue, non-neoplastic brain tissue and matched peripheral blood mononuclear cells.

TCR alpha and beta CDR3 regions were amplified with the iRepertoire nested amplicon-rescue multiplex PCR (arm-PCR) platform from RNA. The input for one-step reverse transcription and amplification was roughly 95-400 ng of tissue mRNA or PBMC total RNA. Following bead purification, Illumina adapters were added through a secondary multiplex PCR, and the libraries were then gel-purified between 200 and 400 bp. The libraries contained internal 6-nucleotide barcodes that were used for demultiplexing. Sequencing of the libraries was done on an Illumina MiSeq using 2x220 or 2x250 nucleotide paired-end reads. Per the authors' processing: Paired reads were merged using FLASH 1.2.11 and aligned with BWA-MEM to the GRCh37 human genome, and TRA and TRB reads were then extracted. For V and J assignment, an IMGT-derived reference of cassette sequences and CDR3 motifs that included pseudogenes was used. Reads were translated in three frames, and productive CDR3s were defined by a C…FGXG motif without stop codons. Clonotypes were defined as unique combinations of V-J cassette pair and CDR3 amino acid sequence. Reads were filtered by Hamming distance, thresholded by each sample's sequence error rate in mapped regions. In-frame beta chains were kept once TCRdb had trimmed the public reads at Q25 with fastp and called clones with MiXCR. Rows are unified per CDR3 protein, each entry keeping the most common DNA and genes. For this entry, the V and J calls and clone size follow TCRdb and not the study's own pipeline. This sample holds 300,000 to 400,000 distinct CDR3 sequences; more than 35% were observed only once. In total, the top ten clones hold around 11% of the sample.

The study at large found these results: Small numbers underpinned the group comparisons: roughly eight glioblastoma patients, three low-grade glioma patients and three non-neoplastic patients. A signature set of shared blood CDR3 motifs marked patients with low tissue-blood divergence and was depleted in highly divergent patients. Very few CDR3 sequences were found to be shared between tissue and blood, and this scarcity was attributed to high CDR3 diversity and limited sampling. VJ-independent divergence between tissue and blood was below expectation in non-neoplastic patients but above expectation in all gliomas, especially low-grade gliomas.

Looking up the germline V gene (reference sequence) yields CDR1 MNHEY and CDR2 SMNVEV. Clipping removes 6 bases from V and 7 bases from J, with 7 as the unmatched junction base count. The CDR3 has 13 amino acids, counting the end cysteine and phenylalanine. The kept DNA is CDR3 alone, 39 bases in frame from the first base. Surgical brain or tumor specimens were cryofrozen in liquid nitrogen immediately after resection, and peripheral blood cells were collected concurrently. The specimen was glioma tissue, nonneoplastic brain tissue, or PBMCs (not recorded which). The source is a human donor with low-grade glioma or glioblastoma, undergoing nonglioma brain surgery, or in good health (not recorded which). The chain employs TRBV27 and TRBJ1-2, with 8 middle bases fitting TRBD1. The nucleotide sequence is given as TGTGCCAGCAGACCGGACAGGGTTGGTGGCTACACCTTC. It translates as CASRPDRVGGYTF.